Reported below is one T cell receptor beta chain. As yet, its antigen is unknown. Every donor was a healthy person donating bone marrow. This PCR relied on a set of 60 Vbeta primers and 13 Jbeta primers. Clones were read by immunoSEQ multiplex PCR, and TCRdb kept only the in-frame ones, dropping some. Here the sample spans around 150,000 clones, approximately 60% being singletons. This sample is part of a study of cytomegalovirus exposure and HLA in healthy donors. Across the study: Unique TCR beta sequences numbering 117 million came from around 180 million T cells in an earlier analysis.

In germline, CDR1 is KGHSH, CDR2 LQKENI. The V gene lost 5 bases and the J gene lost 1 base, with 14 bases spanning the gap. This CDR3 is 15 amino acids long. Study-level findings and limits: Under in vitro conditions, a few CMV-associated chains were confirmed as specific for CMV antigens. An observed cluster of highly shared sequence variants was recorded as a likely sequencing artifact.

This receptor was obtained from a woman in her sixties or seventies in good health and CMV-seropositive. The sequencing sample was made of PBMCs. The chain joins TRBV18 to TRBJ1-1; D unresolved. This CDR3 is CASSTARPPNTEAFF. CDR3 DNA: TGTGCCAGCTCAACAGCAAGACCGCCGAACACTGAAGCTTTCTTT.